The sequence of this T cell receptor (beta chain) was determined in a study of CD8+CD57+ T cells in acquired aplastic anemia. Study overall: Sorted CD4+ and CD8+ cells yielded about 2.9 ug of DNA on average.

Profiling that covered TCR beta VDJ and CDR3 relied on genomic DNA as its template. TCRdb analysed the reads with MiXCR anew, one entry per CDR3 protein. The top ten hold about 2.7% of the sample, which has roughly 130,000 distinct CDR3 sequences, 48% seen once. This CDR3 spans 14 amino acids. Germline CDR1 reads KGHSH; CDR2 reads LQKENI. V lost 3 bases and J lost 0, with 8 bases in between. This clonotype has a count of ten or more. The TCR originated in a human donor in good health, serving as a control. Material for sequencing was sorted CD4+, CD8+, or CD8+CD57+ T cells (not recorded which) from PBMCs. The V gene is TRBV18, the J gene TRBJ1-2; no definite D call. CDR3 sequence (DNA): TGTGCCAGCTCACCGGAGGGATCTAACTATGGCTACACCTTC. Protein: CASSPEGSNYGYTF. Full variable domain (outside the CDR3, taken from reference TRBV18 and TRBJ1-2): NAGVMQNPRHLVRRRGQEARLRCSPMKGHSHVYWYRQLPEEGLKFMVYLQKENIIDESGMPKERFSAEFPKEGPSILRIQQVVRGDSAAYFCASSPEGSNYGYTFGSGTRLTVV.